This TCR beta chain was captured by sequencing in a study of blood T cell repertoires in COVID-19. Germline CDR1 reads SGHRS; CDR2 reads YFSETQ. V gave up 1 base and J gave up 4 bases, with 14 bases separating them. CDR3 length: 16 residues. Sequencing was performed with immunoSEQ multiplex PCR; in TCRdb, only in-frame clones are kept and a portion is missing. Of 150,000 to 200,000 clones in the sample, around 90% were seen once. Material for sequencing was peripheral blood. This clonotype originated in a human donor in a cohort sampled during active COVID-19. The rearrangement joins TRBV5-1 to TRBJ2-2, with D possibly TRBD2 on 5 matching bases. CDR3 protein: CASSLFAVRGTGELFF. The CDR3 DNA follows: TGCGCCAGCAGCTTGTTTGCAGTTCGGGGCACCGGGGAGCTGTTTTTT.